The 9 T cell receptor beta chains below come from one sample, sequenced in a study of T cells in Graves' hyperthyroidism and ophthalmopathy. Amplification targeted TCR beta CDR3 regions from RNA transcripts. HTBI primers were used for first-round RT-PCR of the TCR CDR3. TCRdb reprocessed the multiplex PCR reads with MiXCR, giving one entry per CDR3 protein. Of some 350,000 distinct CDR3 sequences in the sample, approximately 19% were seen once. Input material: blood. These receptors all come from a young woman with Graves' hyperthyroidism.

The rearrangement links TRBV6-2 or TRBV6-3 to TRBJ2-3; 7 bases agree with TRBD1. Trimming removed 4 bases from V and 7 bases from J; junction bases left unmatched: 5. From germline, CDR1 is MNHEY and CDR2 SVGEGT. This CDR3 is built from 13 residues. CDR3 sequence: CASSSTGQHTQYF. CDR3 sequence (DNA): TGTGCCAGCAGTTCAACGGGACAGCATACGCAGTATTTT.

In its sample, this clonotype was seen many times. The chain recombines TRBV2 with TRBJ1-6, with D possibly TRBD1 on 5 matching bases. Germline CDR1 reads SNHLY; CDR2 reads FYNNEI. The ends were cut back, 5 bases at V and 8 bases at J, with 10 bases in the middle. CDR3 length equals 13 residues. CDR3 coding DNA: TGTGCCAGCAGTTCGCAGGGTGATTCACCCCTCCACTTT. It specifies CASSSQGDSPLHF.

V is TRBV19 and J is TRBJ1-2; D is uncertain. Germline V lookup: CDR1 LNHDA, CDR2 SQIVND (reference sequence). The V end was cut by 4 bases, the J end by 3 bases, with 15 bases between. This CDR3 has 15 residues. CDR3 in amino acids: CASSKAGEAYYGYTF. In nucleotides, the CDR3 is TGTGCCAGTAGTAAGGCGGGAGAAGCCTACTATGGCTACACCTTC.

The table lists this clonotype with many counts. The J gene is TRBJ1-1, the V gene TRBV3-1; D ambiguous. V dropped 1 base and J dropped 0 bases, with 9 bases sitting between them. From germline, CDR1 is LGHDT and CDR2 YNNKEL (reference sequence). CDR3 length equals 15 residues. The CDR3: CASSQGETLNTEAFF. CDR3 nucleotides: TGTGCCAGCAGCCAAGGTGAGACATTGAACACTGAAGCTTTCTTT. Full variable domain (outside the CDR3, taken from reference TRBV3-1 and TRBJ1-1): DTAVSQTPKYLVTQMGNDKSIKCEQNLGHDTMYWYKQDSKKFLKIMFSYNNKELIINETVPNRFSPKSPDKAHLNLHINSLELGDSAVYFCASSQGETLNTEAFFGQGTRLTVV.

The rearrangement joins TRBV7-3 to TRBJ2-5; 11 bases map to TRBD1. From germline, CDR1 is SGHTA and CDR2 FQGTGA. The CDR3 is 18 residues long. J gave up 4 bases and V 1 base, and 11 bases lay outside the gene matches. CDR3 coding DNA: TGTGCCAGCAGCTTAAGGGACAGGGGGGACCCTGGGAGAGAGACCCAGTACTTC. Its translation: CASSLRDRGDPGRETQYF.

This clonotype was observed a handful of times. This chain joins TRBV5-6 and TRBJ2-5; D unresolved. Germline V gene data show CDR1 as SGHDT and CDR2 as YYEEEE. Trimming shortened V by 1 base and J by 2 bases, and 6 bases separated the two germline ends. The CDR3 runs 13 residues. CDR3 DNA sequence: TGTGCCAGCAGCTTGTACGGGCAAGAGACCCAGTACTTC. Its translation is CASSLYGQETQYF.

This clonotype came up a few times. The chain links TRBV20-1 to TRBJ1-2; D is ambiguous. Looked up from germline, CDR1 is DFQATT and CDR2 is SNEGSKA (reference sequence). The CDR3 has 14 residues. V lost 4 bases and J 0 bases, leaving 12 bases between the germline ends. The CDR3 loop is CSATVPASNYGYTF. The CDR3 DNA reads TGCAGTGCTACCGTCCCCGCATCTAACTATGGCTACACCTTC.

This chain connects TRBV6-4 to TRBJ2-5; 10 bases map to TRBD2. Germline CDR1 and CDR2: MRHNA and SNTAGT. The junction had 5 bases not matched to a gene; V was cut back by 3 bases and J by 4 bases. The CDR3 extends over 15 amino acids. Here the CDR3 reads CASSELAGETETQYF. Written as DNA, the CDR3 is TGTGCCAGCAGTGAGCTAGCGGGGGAAACAGAGACCCAGTACTTC.

This clonotype showed up many times. The chain recombines TRBV28 with TRBJ2-2; D is undetermined. V lost 6 bases, J lost 5 bases, and 10 bases lay in between. CDR1 and CDR2 (germline): MDHEN, SYDVKM. The CDR3 length is 13 residues. CDR3 DNA sequence: TGTGCCAGCAGCGGGCCAGAAACCGGGGAGCTGTTTTTT. Its protein product is CASSGPETGELFF.